This T cell receptor beta chain comes out of a study of blood T cell repertoires in COVID-19. As handled by the study authors: Using reference gene primer amplification, nucleated cell counts were estimated. TCRdb keeps only in-frame clones here, not all; method: immunoSEQ multiplex PCR. For V, J and clone size, that table is used; D and trimming come from the DNA. Among some 300,000 clones listed, approximately 90% were seen once. Participant-reported clinical history was the basis for cohort assignment. Participants in the exposed group had met a COVID-19 case in the 2 weeks before joining the study. The TCR sequence derives from a woman aged 25 to 39 who had been exposed to COVID-19. Sequencing used PBMCs or T cells enriched from blood (not recorded which).

The CDR3 loop reads CASSRGQTFSSYNSPLHF. Written as DNA, the CDR3 is TGCGCCAGCAGCCGGGGACAGACTTTTAGCTCCTATAATTCACCCCTCCACTTT. The V call is TRBV5-1, the J call TRBJ1-6; TRBD1 matches at 7 bases. The J segment lost 0 bases and the V segment lost 4 bases, leaving 10 bases of the junction unmatched. There are 18 residues in the CDR3. Germline CDR1 and CDR2: SGHRS and YFSETQ.